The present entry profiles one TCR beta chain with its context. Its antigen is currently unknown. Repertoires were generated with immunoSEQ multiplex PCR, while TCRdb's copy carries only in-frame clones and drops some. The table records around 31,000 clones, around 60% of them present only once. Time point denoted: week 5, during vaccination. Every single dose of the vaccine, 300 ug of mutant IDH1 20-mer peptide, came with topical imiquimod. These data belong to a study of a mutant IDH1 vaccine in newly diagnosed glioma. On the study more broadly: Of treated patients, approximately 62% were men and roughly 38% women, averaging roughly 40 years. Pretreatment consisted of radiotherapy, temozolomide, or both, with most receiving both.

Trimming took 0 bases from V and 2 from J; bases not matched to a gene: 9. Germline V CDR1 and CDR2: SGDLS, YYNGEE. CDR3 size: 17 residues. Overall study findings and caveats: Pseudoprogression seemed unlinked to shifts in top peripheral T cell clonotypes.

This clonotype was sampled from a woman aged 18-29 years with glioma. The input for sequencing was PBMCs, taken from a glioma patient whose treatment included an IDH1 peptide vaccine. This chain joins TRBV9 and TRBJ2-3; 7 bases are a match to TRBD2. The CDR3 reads CASSVDGDRDYTDTQYF. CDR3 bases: TGTGCCAGCAGCGTAGATGGGGACCGGGACTACACAGATACGCAGTATTTT.